A single sample gave rise to the 15 T cell receptor beta chains below, sequenced in a study of breast tumors, draining lymph nodes, adjacent tissues (dated by TCRdb to 2015 to 2016). Library prep was done by multiplex PCR. Sequencing was performed on an Illumina HiSeq 2000. TCRdb redid the processing of the public reads, applying fastp at Q25 and MiXCR, and retained in-frame beta chains. Rows are combined by CDR3 protein, so each entry shows the most common genes and DNA. The sample profile shows some 170,000 distinct CDR3 sequences; about 34% of them were found once. The ten most abundant clones make up 3.8% of the sample. Lymph node samples were obtained from the axillary draining lymph nodes of breast cancer patients. The sequencing sample was made of axillary lymph node tissue. These receptors were taken from a female donor with breast cancer. Some clones in this sample may be carry-over from other donors' samples.

In this sample, this clonotype turned up many times. This sequence joins TRBV18 and TRBJ1-4; D is uncertain. This CDR3 is 14 amino acids long. CDR1 and CDR2 from the germline V gene are KGHSH and LQKENI. The V gene lost 6 bases and the J gene lost 6 bases, with 14 bases spanning the gap. For the CDR3, the DNA is TGTGCCAGCTCGTCCGGGCCCGGAGATGAAAAACTGTTTTTT. Translating gives CASSSGPGDEKLFF.

This clonotype was detected ten times or more. V is TRBV12-3 or TRBV12-4 and J is TRBJ2-7, with D perhaps being TRBD1 or TRBD2 (5 bases each). V lost 3 bases and J 3 bases, leaving 12 bases between the germline ends. This CDR3 contains 14 residues. Here the CDR3 reads CASSFRGASYEQYF. CDR3 nucleotides: TGTGCCAGCAGTTTCCGAGGGGCGAGCTACGAGCAGTACTTC.

There are many counts of this clonotype. This chain links TRBV10-3 with TRBJ1-2; maybe TRBD1 (5 bases). Trimming pared 4 bases from V and 8 bases from J, leaving 17 bases between. From germline, CDR1 is ENHRY and CDR2 SYGVKD. The CDR3 contains 14 residues. Written as DNA, the CDR3 is TGTGCCATCAGTGGGGGAGGGGCCCCACTGGGCTACACCTTC. Residues: CAISGGGAPLGYTF.

The table lists this clonotype with a few counts. This rearrangement joins TRBV27 to TRBJ2-3, with 9 nucleotides matching TRBD1. In germline, CDR1 is MNHEY, CDR2 SMNVEV (reference sequence). The ends lost 0 bases at V and 2 bases at J; junction bases unmatched: 15. The CDR3 extends over 20 amino acids. The CDR3 reads CASSLSGQGGPLTSTDTQYF. CDR3 in DNA: TGTGCCAGCAGTTTATCGGGACAGGGAGGGCCGCTAACGTCCACAGATACGCAGTATTTT.

The chain has TRBV20-1 and TRBJ1-2; TRBD1 is a possible D gene (5 bases). CDR3 length: 12 residues. Germline lookup yields CDR1 DFQATT and CDR2 SNEGSKA (reference sequence). V lost 6 bases and J 7 bases, leaving 15 bases between the germline ends. CDR3 in DNA: TGCAGTGCACCCGGGACGGCTCGTGGCTACACCTTC. This sequence encodes CSAPGTARGYTF.

This clonotype was detected ten times or more. The chain carries TRBV29-1 and TRBJ2-5, with 9 nucleotides matching TRBD1. V trimming: 6 bases; J trimming: 7 bases; junction bases outside the gene matches: 12. Germline V gene sequence: CDR1 SQVTM, CDR2 ANQGSEA. This CDR3 is 14 amino acids long. The CDR3 sequence is CSVPGTGIRATQYF. CDR3 nucleotide sequence: TGCAGCGTACCCGGGACAGGGATTCGGGCGACCCAGTACTTC.

The sample holds many counts of this clonotype. The V and J genes are TRBV6-5 and TRBJ1-2, with D possibly being TRBD1 (6 bases). V was cut by 3 bases and J by 4 bases, with 15 bases left in between. In germline, CDR1 is MNHEY, CDR2 SVGAGI. This CDR3 is 15 amino acids long. CDR3 sequence: CASSYLGQITYGYTF. CDR3 coding DNA: TGTGCCAGCAGTTATCTCGGACAGATAACCTATGGCTACACCTTC.

In its sample, this clonotype was seen many times. This chain joins TRBV19 and TRBJ1-3; tentatively, D is TRBD1 (6 bases). The V end lost 8 bases, the J end lost 0 bases, and 11 bases lay between the germline ends. The CDR3 length is 14 residues. Germline V gene lookup returns CDR1 LNHDA and CDR2 SQIVND (reference sequence). In nucleotides, the CDR3 is TGTGCCAGTGGTACAGGGCACTCTGGAAACACCATATATTTT. Amino acid sequence: CASGTGHSGNTIYF.

A note on this clonotype: A read error may produce the germline difference seen at one junction end. The genes are TRBV24-1 and TRBJ2-2; tentatively, D is TRBD2 (7 bases). The CDR3 runs to 14 residues. Germline assignment: CDR1 KGHDR and CDR2 SFDVKD. CDR3 sequence: CAATPPGGTGEPFF. The DNA for the CDR3 is TGTGCCGCCACACCTCCGGGGGGCACCGGGGAGCCGTTTTTT.

As regards this clonotype: This is likely a read error, given that the CDR3 carries no conserved phenylalanine or tryptophan at its end. The limits of the CDR3 on the DNA are not certain, so only TCRdb's listed CDR3 is given. The J gene is TRBJ1-3, the V gene TRBV20-1; the table names TRBD1, a call not compared with the DNA. The CDR3 contains 13 residues when both ends are counted. The germline gives CDR1 DFQATT, CDR2 SNEGSKA (reference sequence). The CDR3 sequence: CSARSPTGTGAVI.

In this sample, this clonotype turned up many times. J is TRBJ2-7 and V is TRBV7-8; 8 bases are shared with TRBD2. Germline CDR1 reads SGHVS; CDR2 reads FQNEAQ. This CDR3 is built from 18 residues. V shed 2 bases and J 2 bases; nucleotides not matched to a gene: 14. The CDR3 DNA is TGTGCCAGCAGCTTACATCTCCCTCTGAGCGGGAGACCCTACGAGCAGTACTTC. This sequence encodes CASSLHLPLSGRPYEQYF.

This clonotype was counted ten times or more. V gene TRBV30 combines with J gene TRBJ2-7; D is uncertain. Germline CDR1 and CDR2: GTSNPN and SVGIG (reference sequence). The CDR3 runs to 14 residues. V was trimmed by 5 bases and J by 7 bases, leaving 21 bases between them. In DNA, the CDR3 is TGTGCCTGGGCCTGGAGCCACAAGCCGAGTGAGCAGTACTTC. It specifies CAWAWSHKPSEQYF.

To note about this clonotype: A junction boundary mismatches the germline segment, possibly from a read error. The CDR3 loop is CASSRVGGSGTRGAQYF. In DNA, the CDR3 is TGTGCCAGCAGCCGGGTTGGTGGTAGCGGGACTAGGGGCGCGCAGTACTTC. The chain uses TRBV4-1 and TRBJ2-7; TRBD2 matches 8 bases. This CDR3 is built from 17 residues. Germline V gives CDR1 MGHRA, CDR2 YSYEKL.

Of note for this clonotype: A read error may produce the germline difference seen at one junction end. This chain uses TRBV11-2 with TRBJ2-7; 11 positions agree with TRBD2. CDR1 and CDR2 (germline): SGHAT, FQNNGV. The CDR3 consists of 17 residues. The CDR3 bases are TGTGCCAGCAGATTGACTAGCGGGGAGATGGCCCCCTACGAGCAATACTTC. It specifies CASRLTSGEMAPYEQYF.

Details on this clonotype: This may arise from a read error, as a much more abundant clone is one base away. This chain connects TRBV6-5 to TRBJ1-2; a weak D match, TRBD1 (6 bases). The CDR3 length is 16 residues. The V gene's germline CDR1 is MNHEY and CDR2 SVGAGI. V was cut by 5 bases and J by 9 bases, with 25 bases left in between. The CDR3 DNA sequence: TGTGCCAGCAGTCACAAGACAGGAAGGGGAGCATTTCGCTACACCTTC. It is translated as CASSHKTGRGAFRYTF.